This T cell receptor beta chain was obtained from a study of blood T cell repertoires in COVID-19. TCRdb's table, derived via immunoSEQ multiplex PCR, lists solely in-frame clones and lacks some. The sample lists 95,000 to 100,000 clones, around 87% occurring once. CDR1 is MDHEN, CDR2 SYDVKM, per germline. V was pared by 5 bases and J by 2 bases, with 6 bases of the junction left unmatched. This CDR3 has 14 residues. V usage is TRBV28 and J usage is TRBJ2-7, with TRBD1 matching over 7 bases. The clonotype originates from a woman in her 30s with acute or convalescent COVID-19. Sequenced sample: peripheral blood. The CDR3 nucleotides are TGTGCCAGCAGTCCCGGGACAGCGACCTACGAGCAGTACTTC. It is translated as CASSPGTATYEQYF. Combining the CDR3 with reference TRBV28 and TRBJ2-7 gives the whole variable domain DVKVTQSSRYLVKRTGEKVFLECVQDMDHENMFWYRQDPGLGLRLIYFSYDVKMKEKGDIPEGYSVSREKKERFSLILESASTNQTSMYLCASSPGTATYEQYFGPGTRLTVT.